This T cell receptor beta chain is drawn from a study of T cells in Graves' hyperthyroidism and ophthalmopathy. Germline loops: CDR1 ENHRY, CDR2 SYGVKD. V shed 4 bases and J shed 7 bases, with 13 bases lying between them. The CDR3 is made up of 13 amino acids. What was amplified from RNA transcripts were TCR beta CDR3 regions. The HTBI primer set drove a first-round RT-PCR of the TCR CDR3. One entry per CDR3 protein, called by TCRdb with MiXCR from the multiplex PCR reads. Of 500,000 to 650,000 distinct CDR3 sequences in the sample, around 20% were seen once. Study-wide results and limits: Ophthalmopathy, as predicted by the model, came a median 6.5 months after the prediction.

On this clonotype: Its specificity is unknown.

The clonotype was recovered from a man aged 35 to 55 with Graves' ophthalmopathy. The J gene is TRBJ1-1, the V gene TRBV10-3; maybe TRBD1 (6 bases). The sequenced sample consisted of blood. Written as DNA, the CDR3 is TGTGCCATCAGTGGCCCTCAGGGGCATGAAGCTTTCTTT. Its translation is CAISGPQGHEAFF.